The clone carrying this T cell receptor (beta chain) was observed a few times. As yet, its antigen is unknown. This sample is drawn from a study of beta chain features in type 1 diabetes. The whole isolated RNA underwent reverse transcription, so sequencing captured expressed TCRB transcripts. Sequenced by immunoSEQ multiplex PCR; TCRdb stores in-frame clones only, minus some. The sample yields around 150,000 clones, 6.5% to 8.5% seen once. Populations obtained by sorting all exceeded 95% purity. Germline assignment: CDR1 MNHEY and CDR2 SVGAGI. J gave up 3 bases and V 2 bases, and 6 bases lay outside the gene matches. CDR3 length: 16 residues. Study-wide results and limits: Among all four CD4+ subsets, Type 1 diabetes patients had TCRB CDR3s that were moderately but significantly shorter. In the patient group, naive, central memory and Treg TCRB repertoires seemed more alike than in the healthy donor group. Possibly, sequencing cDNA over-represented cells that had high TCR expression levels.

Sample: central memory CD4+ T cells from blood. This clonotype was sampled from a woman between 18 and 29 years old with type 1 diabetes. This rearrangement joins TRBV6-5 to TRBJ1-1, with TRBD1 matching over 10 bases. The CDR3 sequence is CASSYGTGELDTEAFF. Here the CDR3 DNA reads TGTGCCAGCAGTTACGGGACAGGGGAGCTTGACACTGAAGCTTTCTTT.